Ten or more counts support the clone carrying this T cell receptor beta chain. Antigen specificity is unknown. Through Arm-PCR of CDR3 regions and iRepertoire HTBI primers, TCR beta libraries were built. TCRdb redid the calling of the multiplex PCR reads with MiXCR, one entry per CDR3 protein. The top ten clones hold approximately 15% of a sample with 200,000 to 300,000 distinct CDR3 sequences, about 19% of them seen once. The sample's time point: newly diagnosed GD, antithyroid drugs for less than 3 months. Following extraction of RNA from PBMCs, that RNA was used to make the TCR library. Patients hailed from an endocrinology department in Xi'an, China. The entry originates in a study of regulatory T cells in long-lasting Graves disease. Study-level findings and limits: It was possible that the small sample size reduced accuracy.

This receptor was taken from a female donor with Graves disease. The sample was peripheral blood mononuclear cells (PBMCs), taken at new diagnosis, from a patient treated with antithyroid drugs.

The CDR3 region has the DNA TGTGCCAGCAGTTACATAGCGGGGGTAGAGACCCAGTACTTC. Translating it yields CASSYIAGVETQYF. The V call is TRBV6-5, the J call TRBJ2-5, with TRBD2 identical over 9 bases. The CDR3 is 14 residues long. The germline gives CDR1 MNHEY, CDR2 SVGAGI. V shed 2 bases and J 4 bases; nucleotides not matched to a gene: 2.